This T cell receptor (beta chain) was documented in a study of identical twins. CDR1 and CDR2 from the germline V gene are MNHEY and SVGAGI. CDR3 length: 14 amino acids. V shed 2 bases and J shed 4 bases, with 10 bases lying between them. A universal primer site was incorporated via template switching, and the cDNA contained unique molecular identifiers. TCRdb reprocessed the 5' RACE reads with MiXCR, giving one entry per CDR3 protein. The sample lists fewer than 500,000 distinct CDR3 sequences; around 15% were seen once. This clonotype was seen a handful of times. What it binds is not known. Broader study findings: Recombination models fit unrelated individuals' TCR alpha sharing but underestimated twins'. Sequences that were out-of-frame, alpha and twin-shared displayed an excess of low generation probability. Twins' surplus sharing was weaker for beta out-of-frame sequences.

These data were also filed under a second study, of yellow fever vaccine responses in identical twins.

The receptor was isolated from a woman in her late teens or twenties in good health. The sample consisted of CD4+ T cells sorted from blood. The V and J genes are TRBV6-5 and TRBJ2-3; no clear D. The DNA for the CDR3 is TGTGCCAGCAGTTACGGCTGGATGGCAGATACGCAGTATTTT. It specifies CASSYGWMADTQYF.